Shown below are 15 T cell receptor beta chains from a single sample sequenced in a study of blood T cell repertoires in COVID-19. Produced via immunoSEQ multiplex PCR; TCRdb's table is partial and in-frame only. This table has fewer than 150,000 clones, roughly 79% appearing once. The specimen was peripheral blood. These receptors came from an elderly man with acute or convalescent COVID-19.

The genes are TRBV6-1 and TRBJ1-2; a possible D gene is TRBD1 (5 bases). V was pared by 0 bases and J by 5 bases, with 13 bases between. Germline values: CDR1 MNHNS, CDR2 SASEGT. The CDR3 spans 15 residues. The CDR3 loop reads CASSEAHRTLYGYTF. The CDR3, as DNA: TGTGCCAGCAGTGAAGCGCATAGGACATTATATGGCTACACCTTC.

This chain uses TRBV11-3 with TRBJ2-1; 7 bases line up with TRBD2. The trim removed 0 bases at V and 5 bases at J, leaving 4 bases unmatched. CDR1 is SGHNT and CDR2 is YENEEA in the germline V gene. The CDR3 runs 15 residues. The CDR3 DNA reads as TGTGCCAGCAGCTTAGAAGGGCTAGCGGACAATGAGCAGTTCTTC. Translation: CASSLEGLADNEQFF.

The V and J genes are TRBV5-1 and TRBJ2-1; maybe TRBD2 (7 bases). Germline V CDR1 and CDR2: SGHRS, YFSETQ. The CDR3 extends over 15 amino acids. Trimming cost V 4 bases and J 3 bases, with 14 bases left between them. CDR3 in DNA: TGCGCCAGCAGCCCGGGGGGCAGAAACTACAATGAGCAGTTCTTC. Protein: CASSPGGRNYNEQFF.

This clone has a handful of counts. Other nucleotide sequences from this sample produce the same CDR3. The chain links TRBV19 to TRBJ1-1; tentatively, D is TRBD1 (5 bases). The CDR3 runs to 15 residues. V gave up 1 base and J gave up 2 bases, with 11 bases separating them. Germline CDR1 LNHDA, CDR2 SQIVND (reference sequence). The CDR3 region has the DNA TGTGCCAGTAGTATAGGGGGCAACCTTAACACTGAAGCTTTCTTT. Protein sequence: CASSIGGNLNTEAFF.

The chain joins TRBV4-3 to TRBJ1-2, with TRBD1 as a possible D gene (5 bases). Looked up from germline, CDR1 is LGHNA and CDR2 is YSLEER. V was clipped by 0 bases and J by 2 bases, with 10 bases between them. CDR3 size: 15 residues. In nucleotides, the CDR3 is TGCGCCAGCAGCCAAGATCCCGCAGGGAACTATGGCTACACCTTC. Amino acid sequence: CASSQDPAGNYGYTF.

CDR3 DNA sequence: TGTGCCAGCAGCTTAGTAGCGGGGGGTAACACAGATACGCAGTATTTT. It translates to CASSLVAGGNTDTQYF. The rearrangement links TRBV7-8 to TRBJ2-3; the match to TRBD2 covers 10 bases. CDR3 length equals 16 residues. Germline CDR1 reads SGHVS; CDR2 reads FQNEAQ. Germline trimming cut 1 base from V and 2 bases from J; bases unmatched to any gene: 3.

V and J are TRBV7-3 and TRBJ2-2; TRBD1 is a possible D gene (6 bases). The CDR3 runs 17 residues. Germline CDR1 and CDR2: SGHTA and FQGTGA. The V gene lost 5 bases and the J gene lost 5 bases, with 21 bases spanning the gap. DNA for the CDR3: TGTGCCAGCAGCCAGACAAGGGTTGTAGGGGGAACCGGGGAGCTGTTTTTT. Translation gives CASSQTRVVGGTGELFF.

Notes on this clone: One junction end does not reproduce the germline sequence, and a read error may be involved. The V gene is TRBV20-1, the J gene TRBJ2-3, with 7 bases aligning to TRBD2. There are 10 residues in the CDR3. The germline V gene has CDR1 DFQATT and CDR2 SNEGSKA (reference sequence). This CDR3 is CSAREGGGTF. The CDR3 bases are TGCAGTGCTAGAGAGGGGGGGGGTACTTTT.

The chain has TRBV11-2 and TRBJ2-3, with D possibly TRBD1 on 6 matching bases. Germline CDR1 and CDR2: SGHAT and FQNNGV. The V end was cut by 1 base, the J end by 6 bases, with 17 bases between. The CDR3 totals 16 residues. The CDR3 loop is CASSLVFGRRGDTQYF. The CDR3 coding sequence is TGTGCCAGCAGCTTAGTGTTCGGTCGTAGGGGGGATACGCAGTATTTT.

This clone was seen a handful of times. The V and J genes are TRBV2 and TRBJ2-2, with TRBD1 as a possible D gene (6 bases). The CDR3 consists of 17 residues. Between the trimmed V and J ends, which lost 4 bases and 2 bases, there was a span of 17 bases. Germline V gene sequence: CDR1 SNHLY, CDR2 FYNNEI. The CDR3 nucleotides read TGTGCCAGCAGTGTGCGTCTCAGGGGACCAAACACCGGGGAGCTGTTTTTT. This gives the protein CASSVRLRGPNTGELFF.

The chain's CDR3 is CASSASLGPTNEKLFF. CDR3 bases: TGCGCCAGCAGCGCCTCTCTGGGGCCAACTAATGAAAAACTGTTTTTT. V and J are TRBV5-1 and TRBJ1-4; a weak D match, TRBD1 (5 bases). Trimming pared 4 bases from V and 0 bases from J, leaving 13 bases between. The CDR3 loop spans 16 amino acids. CDR1 is SGHRS and CDR2 is YFSETQ in the germline V gene. Full variable domain (missing parts from reference TRBV5-1 and TRBJ1-4): KAGVTQTPRYLIKTRGQQVTLSCSPISGHRSVSWYQQTPGQGLQFLFEYFSETQRNKGNFPGRFSGRQFSNSRSEMNVSTLELGDSALYLCASSASLGPTNEKLFFGSGTQLSVL.

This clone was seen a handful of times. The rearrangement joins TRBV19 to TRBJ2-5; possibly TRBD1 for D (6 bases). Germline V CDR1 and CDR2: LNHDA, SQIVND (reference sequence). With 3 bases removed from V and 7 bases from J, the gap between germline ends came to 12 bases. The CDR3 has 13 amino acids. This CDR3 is CASSIQGQATQYF. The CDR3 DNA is TGTGCCAGTAGTATTCAGGGGCAGGCGACCCAGTACTTC.

The CDR3 DNA is TGCGCCAGCACCCGAACGACAGGGACGTGGCCCCAGCATTTT. Translated, it gives CASTRTTGTWPQHF. J is TRBJ1-5 and V is TRBV4-1; 7 bases line up with TRBD1. J was trimmed by 9 bases and V by 7 bases; bases with no gene match: 12. Germline values: CDR1 MGHRA, CDR2 YSYEKL. The CDR3 is 14 residues long.

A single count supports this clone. Written as DNA, the CDR3 is TGTGCCAGCAGTTTGACAGGGCTTAACTATGGCTACACCTTC. Its translation is CASSLTGLNYGYTF. The chain carries TRBV28 and TRBJ1-2, with 7 bases identical to TRBD1. The CDR3 sequence is 14 residues long. The junction had 2 bases not matched to a gene; V was cut back by 3 bases and J by 1 base. The germline V gene encodes CDR1 MDHEN and CDR2 SYDVKM.

In DNA form, the CDR3 reads TGTGCCAGTAGGGAGGGGGTGGGCGGGGGACAAGAGACCCAGTACTTC. The encoded protein is CASREGVGGGQETQYF. The chain uses TRBV27 and TRBJ2-5; perhaps TRBD2 as D (7 bases). V was clipped by 9 bases and J by 2 bases, with 22 bases between them. Germline CDR1 is MNHEY and CDR2 is SMNVEV (reference sequence). The CDR3 length is 16 residues.